The 32 T cell receptor beta chains reported below all come from one sample, sequenced in a study of blood T cell repertoires in COVID-19. Here immunoSEQ multiplex PCR was the method, and the copy in TCRdb shows in-frame clones only, minus some. Seen here are some 64,000 clones, under 80% observed once, and the top ten hold around half. Material: PBMCs or T cells enriched from blood (not recorded which). The receptors derive from a woman in her sixties who had been exposed to COVID-19.

The gene calls are TRBV7-2 and TRBJ1-1, with unresolved D. From germline, CDR1 is SGHTA and CDR2 FQGNSA. The CDR3 is 14 residues long. Trimming stripped 0 bases from V and 0 bases from J, with 5 bases between. Here the CDR3 reads CASSLASMNTEAFF. The CDR3 nucleotides read TGTGCCAGCAGCTTAGCGAGTATGAACACTGAAGCTTTCTTT.

The genes are TRBV19 and TRBJ1-1; D not certain. The CDR3 sequence is 13 residues long. The V and J ends lost 1 base and 4 bases respectively, with 7 bases between them. CDR1 and CDR2 from the germline V gene are LNHDA and SQIVND (reference sequence). CDR3 amino acids: CASSIGPGTEAFF. Written as DNA, the CDR3 is TGTGCCAGTAGTATAGGACCGGGCACTGAAGCTTTCTTT.

DNA for the CDR3: TGCAGCGCGACTAGGTTGGGGGGAGGGACTGAAGCTTTCTTT. Residues: CSATRLGGGTEAFF. J is TRBJ1-1 and V is TRBV29-1, with D possibly being TRBD1 (5 bases). Germline assignment: CDR1 SQVTM and CDR2 ANQGSEA. Trimming removed 7 bases from V and 5 bases from J, with 20 bases in between. The CDR3 has 14 amino acids.

The chain employs TRBV6-5 and TRBJ1-2; D not resolved. The germline V gene encodes CDR1 MNHEY and CDR2 SVGAGI. This CDR3 has 11 amino acids. Deletions cut 11 bases from V and 5 bases from J, with 12 bases between. CDR3 nucleotides: TGTGCCTCCAGTCTGAAGTATGGCTACACCTTC. It specifies CASSLKYGYTF.

The chain's CDR3 is CASSKATLRGGNYGYTF. The DNA of the CDR3 is TGTGCCAGCAGCAAAGCCACTCTACGGGGAGGGAACTATGGCTACACCTTC. V usage is TRBV21-1 and J usage is TRBJ1-2. TRBV21-1 is a listed pseudogene. The CDR3 is made up of 17 amino acids.

This chain connects TRBV28 to TRBJ1-2, with 7 bases identical to TRBD1. The CDR3 has 14 residues. CDR1 and CDR2 from the germline V gene are MDHEN and SYDVKM. V trimming: 6 bases; J trimming: 4 bases; junction bases outside the gene matches: 8. The CDR3 nucleotides read TGTGCCAGCAGCTATCACAGGGGAGGCTATGGCTACACCTTC. Translated, it gives CASSYHRGGYGYTF.

This clone came up once. The rearrangement links TRBV24-1 to TRBJ2-5; TRBD2 aligns across 8 bases. The ends lost 5 bases at V and 5 bases at J; junction bases unmatched: 12. The CDR3 consists of 16 residues. Germline loops: CDR1 KGHDR, CDR2 SFDVKD. CDR3 sequence: CATSGPAAGAIETQYF. As DNA, the CDR3 is TGTGCCACCAGTGGCCCCGCAGCGGGAGCGATTGAGACCCAGTACTTC.

The V and J genes are TRBV2 and TRBJ2-3; TRBD2 agrees at 7 bases. The junction had 0 bases not matched to a gene; V was cut back by 5 bases and J by 1 base. CDR1 is SNHLY and CDR2 is FYNNEI in the germline V gene. The CDR3 is made up of 13 amino acids. CDR3 in DNA: TGTGCCAGCAGTAGCGGGGGCACAGATACGCAGTATTTT. It is translated as CASSSGGTDTQYF.

The J gene is TRBJ2-1, the V gene TRBV27, with TRBD2 matching over 10 bases. CDR3 length: 16 residues. Germline values: CDR1 MNHEY, CDR2 SMNVEV (reference sequence). J was trimmed by 7 bases and V by 7 bases; bases with no gene match: 13. This chain's CDR3 is CASIPRPSGGNNEQFF. In DNA form, the CDR3 reads TGTGCCAGCATCCCAAGGCCTAGCGGGGGAAATAATGAGCAGTTCTTC.

This clone was seen only a few times. The chain uses TRBV25-1 and TRBJ1-6; D is uncertain. Germline V gene lookup returns CDR1 MGHDK and CDR2 SYGVNS. V lost 2 bases, J lost 0 bases, and 5 bases lay in between. The CDR3 spans 15 residues. CDR3 protein: CASSEPSSYNSPLHF. The CDR3 DNA follows: TGTGCCAGCAGTGAACCGAGCTCCTATAATTCACCCCTCCACTTT.

This clone was picked up a small number of times. The chain links TRBV15 to TRBJ1-3, with D unresolved. The CDR3 has 13 amino acids. Germline CDR1 LNHNV, CDR2 YYDKDF (reference sequence). V dropped 2 bases and J dropped 8 bases, with 10 bases sitting between them. CDR3 nucleotides: TGTGCCACCAGCAGACGTAAGGAGGACACCATATATTTT. Residues: CATSRRKEDTIYF.

The CDR3 reads CASSPQVFGYTF. The CDR3 DNA reads TGTGCCAGCAGCCCCCAGGTTTTTGGCTACACCTTC. The chain carries TRBV11-2 and TRBJ1-2; D not certain. The CDR3 has 12 amino acids. Trimming shortened V by 5 bases and J by 7 bases, and 11 bases separated the two germline ends. Germline V gives CDR1 SGHAT, CDR2 FQNNGV.

This chain connects TRBV9 to TRBJ2-1, with no clear D. V lost 1 base to trimming and J lost 7 bases, with 9 bases between them. CDR1 and CDR2 (germline): SGDLS, YYNGEE. This CDR3 spans 13 amino acids. The CDR3 loop is CASSVRSENEQFF. Written as DNA, the CDR3 is TGTGCCAGCAGCGTACGGTCTGAGAATGAGCAGTTCTTC.

The chain recombines TRBV19 with TRBJ1-1; D gene ambiguous. Trimming took off 0 bases at V and 1 base at J, with 9 bases between the two ends. This CDR3 has 15 amino acids. From germline, CDR1 is LNHDA and CDR2 SQIVND (reference sequence). CDR3 sequence: CASSIEARTNTEAFF. CDR3 nucleotides: TGTGCCAGTAGTATAGAGGCCAGAACGAACACTGAAGCTTTCTTT.

This clone was counted between two and nine times. The chain carries TRBV11-2 and TRBJ1-2, with D maybe TRBD1 (6 bases). CDR3 size: 13 residues. Between the trimmed V and J ends, which lost 5 bases and 4 bases, there was a span of 11 bases. CDR1 is SGHAT and CDR2 is FQNNGV in the germline V gene. CDR3 sequence: CASSRGGFYGYTF. CDR3 sequence (DNA): TGTGCCAGCAGCCGCGGGGGCTTCTATGGCTACACCTTC. The variable domain in full, completed from reference TRBV11-2 and TRBJ1-2, reads EAGVAQSPRYKIIEKRQSVAFWCNPISGHATLYWYQQILGQGPKLLIQFQNNGVVDDSQLPKDRFSAERLKGVDSTLKIQPAKLEDSAVYLCASSRGGFYGYTFGSGTRLTVV.

The rearrangement links TRBV11-1 to TRBJ2-7, with D possibly being TRBD1 (6 bases). Trimming cost V 3 bases and J 7 bases, with 16 bases left between them. Per germline, CDR1 SGHAT and CDR2 FQDESV (reference sequence). The CDR3 runs 14 residues. The CDR3 sequence: CASSFRRTVREQYF. CDR3 DNA sequence: TGTGCCAGCAGCTTCAGGAGGACAGTGCGGGAGCAGTACTTC.

This clone occurred a few times. This chain joins TRBV15 and TRBJ2-1; possibly TRBD2 for D (6 bases). Trimming cost V 4 bases and J 8 bases, with 15 bases left between them. This CDR3 spans 14 amino acids. The germline CDR1 and CDR2 sequences are LNHNV and YYDKDF (reference sequence). CDR3 nucleotides: TGTGCCACCAGCAAACGGGAGTCTGTCTATGAGCAGTTCTTC. Translating it yields CATSKRESVYEQFF.

This clone was counted between two and nine times. CDR3 DNA: TGTGCCAGCAGCCTGAGACTAGTTGGCAAGACCCAGTACTTC. Residues: CASSLRLVGKTQYF. The rearrangement joins TRBV3-1 (or the pseudogene TRBV3-2) to TRBJ2-5, with D possibly being TRBD2 (6 bases). Trimming stripped 4 bases from V and 6 bases from J, with 15 bases between. Germline assignment: CDR1 LGHDT and CDR2 YNNKEL (reference sequence). This CDR3 is built from 14 residues.

The chain couples TRBV27 to TRBJ1-2, with a possible D match to TRBD1 (5 bases). The germline gives CDR1 MNHEY, CDR2 SMNVEV (reference sequence). V lost 3 bases to trimming and J lost 5 bases, with 7 bases between them. This CDR3 is built from 12 residues. The CDR3 DNA is TGTGCCAGCAGTTTGAAGGGGTATGGCTACACCTTC. Encoded protein: CASSLKGYGYTF.

V and J are TRBV28 and TRBJ1-6, with D unresolved. Looked up from germline, CDR1 is MDHEN and CDR2 is SYDVKM. The length of the CDR3 is 14 residues. Trimming removed 6 bases from V and 7 bases from J, with 13 bases in between. The CDR3 reads CASRPGLPNSPLHF. The CDR3 DNA reads TGTGCCAGCAGACCCGGACTGCCGAATTCACCCCTCCACTTT.

The V call is TRBV5-8, the J call TRBJ1-4; possibly TRBD1 for D (6 bases). This CDR3 region has 12 residues. V shed 2 bases and J shed 8 bases, with 7 bases lying between them. Germline V gene lookup returns CDR1 SGHTS and CDR2 YDEGEE. CDR3 in amino acids: CASSFTGEKLFF. The CDR3 nucleotides read TGTGCCAGCAGCTTTACAGGGGAAAAACTGTTTTTT.

The V gene is TRBV7-8, the J gene TRBJ2-3, with 8 bases lining up with TRBD2. Germline CDR1 is SGHVS and CDR2 is FQNEAQ. The V gene end was trimmed by 2 bases and the J gene end by 2 bases; junction bases not matched to a gene: 6. The CDR3 loop spans 16 amino acids. This CDR3 is CASSLFVSGNTDTQYF. The DNA of the CDR3 is TGTGCCAGCAGCTTATTTGTTAGCGGGAACACAGATACGCAGTATTTT.

The chain couples TRBV28 to TRBJ1-5; TRBD1 matches at 7 bases. The CDR3 runs 14 residues. Germline CDR1 MDHEN, CDR2 SYDVKM. With 6 bases clipped from V and 3 bases from J, the junction kept 5 bases outside the gene matches. The CDR3, as DNA: TGTGCCAGCAGGTTGGGACAGAACAATCAGCCCCAGCATTTT. It encodes CASRLGQNNQPQHF.

The V call is TRBV28, the J call TRBJ2-2, with TRBD1 matching 7 bases. Germline assignment: CDR1 MDHEN and CDR2 SYDVKM. This CDR3 has 12 amino acids. Trimming took 6 bases from V and 6 from J; bases not matched to a gene: 1. CDR3 DNA: TGTGCCAGCAGAGGACAGGCCGGGGAGCTGTTTTTT. It translates to CASRGQAGELFF.

The chain carries TRBV30 and TRBJ1-1, with 9 bases identical to TRBD1. The CDR3 sequence is 15 residues long. Unmatched junction bases numbered 9, after V lost 3 bases and J lost 4 bases. From germline, CDR1 is GTSNPN and CDR2 SVGIG (reference sequence). CDR3 DNA: TGTGCCTGGAGCGCACAGGGGGCGAGGGGCACTGAAGCTTTCTTT. Protein product: CAWSAQGARGTEAFF.

V and J are TRBV7-2 and TRBJ1-5, with 7 nucleotides matching TRBD1. In germline, CDR1 is SGHTA, CDR2 FQGNSA. Trimming at V came to 5 bases and at J to 7 bases, leaving 5 bases not matched to a gene. The CDR3 runs to 13 residues. This chain's CDR3 is CASSTTGEQPQHF. CDR3 in DNA: TGTGCCAGCAGCACCACAGGGGAACAGCCCCAGCATTTT.

For the CDR3, the DNA is TGTGCCAGCAGCCGAGGAGATACGCAGTATTTT. Protein product: CASSRGDTQYF. The chain combines TRBV9 with TRBJ2-3; D gene ambiguous. The germline gives CDR1 SGDLS, CDR2 YYNGEE. The length of the CDR3 is 11 residues. Between the trimmed V and J ends, which lost 4 bases and 5 bases, there was a span of 5 bases.

This CDR3 is CASSSGTGGKTQYF. In nucleotides, the CDR3 is TGTGCCAGCAGCTCTGGGACAGGGGGAAAGACCCAGTACTTC. This chain joins TRBV7-2 and TRBJ2-5; TRBD1 matches at 11 bases. V shed 4 bases and J 6 bases; nucleotides not matched to a gene: 4. This CDR3 is built from 14 residues. Germline V gives CDR1 SGHTA, CDR2 FQGNSA.

This clone came up many times. This rearrangement joins TRBV6-6 to TRBJ1-2; 9 bases match TRBD1. Germline CDR1 and CDR2: MNHNY and SVGAGI (reference sequence). The CDR3 extends over 14 amino acids. J was trimmed by 4 bases and V by 0 bases; bases with no gene match: 0. The CDR3 spells CASSYSTGGYGYTF. The CDR3 nucleotides are TGTGCCAGCAGTTACTCGACAGGGGGCTATGGCTACACCTTC.

The chain joins TRBV7-2 to TRBJ1-2; 8 bases map to TRBD1. V lost 6 bases, J lost 1 base, and 4 bases stayed unmatched. Germline V CDR1 and CDR2: SGHTA, FQGNSA. This CDR3 contains 14 residues. CDR3 protein: CASRPGQGNYGYTF. The CDR3 DNA reads as TGTGCCAGCAGGCCCGGACAGGGTAACTATGGCTACACCTTC.

V and J are TRBV30 and TRBJ1-5; a weak D match, TRBD1 (6 bases). Germline CDR1 reads GTSNPN; CDR2 reads SVGIG (reference sequence). The CDR3 covers 15 residues. The V gene lost 2 bases and the J gene lost 3 bases, with 14 bases spanning the gap. The CDR3 protein is CAWSLIAGDNQPQHF. The DNA of the CDR3 is TGTGCCTGGAGTTTGATAGCAGGGGACAATCAGCCCCAGCATTTT. Filled out from reference TRBV30 and TRBJ1-5, the complete variable domain reads SQTIHQWPATLVQPVGSPLSLECTVEGTSNPNLYWYRQAAGRGLQLLFYSVGIGQISSEVPQNLSASRPQDRQFILSSKKLLLSDSGFYLCAWSLIAGDNQPQHFGDGTRLSIL.

V gene TRBV15 combines with J gene TRBJ1-3; 7 bases are shared with TRBD1. Germline CDR1 is LNHNV and CDR2 is YYDKDF (reference sequence). V gave up 0 bases and J gave up 0 bases; unmatched junction bases: 5. This CDR3 comprises 17 residues. The CDR3 reads CATSRDPRGLSGNTIYF. The CDR3 DNA reads TGTGCCACCAGCAGAGATCCGAGGGGGCTCTCTGGAAACACCATATATTTT.